This T cell receptor (beta chain) was identified in a study of shared clonotypes between healthy human individuals. Study conclusions and caveats: For naive CD4 cells, around 5.1% of clonotypes were shared across several donors. The generation probabilities recorded for non-shared clonotypes fell below those of clonotypes shared by all four donors.

Details on this clone: Its antigen is unknown.

Repertoires were generated with immunoSEQ multiplex PCR, while TCRdb's copy carries only in-frame clones and drops some. The data show about 2.1 million clones, 93% seen once. The CDR3 has 17 residues. The V gene's germline CDR1 is PRHDT and CDR2 FYEKMQ (reference sequence). The V gene end was trimmed by 5 bases and the J gene end by 3 bases; junction bases not matched to a gene: 12. Positively selected for CCR7, the CD45RO-negative cells used as naive CD8 cells excluded terminally differentiated effector memory CD45RA+ cells. All donors were Caucasian adults living in Nashville, Tennessee. The sequence derives from a man between 18 and 29 years old in good health. Some clones in this sample may be carry-over from other donors' samples. The sequenced sample consisted of naive CD8+ T cells from PBMCs. V usage is TRBV13 and J usage is TRBJ2-2; 7 nucleotides agree with TRBD1. In DNA form, the CDR3 reads TGTGCCAGCAGCGTACAGGGGCGCGAAGCTTACACCGGGGAGCTGTTTTTT. Encoded protein: CASSVQGREAYTGELFF.